This T cell receptor (beta chain) was sequenced for a study of CD4 T cells in relation to SARS-CoV-2 and coronaviruses. Unexposed donor CD4+ T cells date from 2011-2018, before the COVID-19 pandemic. Naive and memory CD4+ T cells came from enriched cryopreserved PBMCs. With 1 base clipped from V and 7 bases from J, the junction kept 9 bases outside the gene matches. Germline V gene sequence: CDR1 SGDLS, CDR2 YYNGEE. The CDR3 covers 16 residues. Study results and limitations: No crossreactivity against non-spike viral proteins was tested here. Pre-pandemic and post-infection samples never came from the same donor. The assay detects memory recall responses, not culture-primed primary responses.

As concerns this clone: Its antigen remains unknown.

TCRdb's table, derived via immunoSEQ multiplex PCR, lists solely in-frame clones and lacks some. The sample yields 60,000 to 65,000 clones, less than 95% seen once. The TCR was taken from a human donor in good health. The chain links TRBV9 to TRBJ2-1; 9 bases map to TRBD2. The sample was naive CD4+ T cells from PBMCs. Subset meaning: naive CD4+ T cells isolated by negative enrichment. DNA for the CDR3: TGTGCCAGCAGCGTATCTTTGTTAGCGGGAGTTAATGAGCAGTTCTTC. Protein: CASSVSLLAGVNEQFF.